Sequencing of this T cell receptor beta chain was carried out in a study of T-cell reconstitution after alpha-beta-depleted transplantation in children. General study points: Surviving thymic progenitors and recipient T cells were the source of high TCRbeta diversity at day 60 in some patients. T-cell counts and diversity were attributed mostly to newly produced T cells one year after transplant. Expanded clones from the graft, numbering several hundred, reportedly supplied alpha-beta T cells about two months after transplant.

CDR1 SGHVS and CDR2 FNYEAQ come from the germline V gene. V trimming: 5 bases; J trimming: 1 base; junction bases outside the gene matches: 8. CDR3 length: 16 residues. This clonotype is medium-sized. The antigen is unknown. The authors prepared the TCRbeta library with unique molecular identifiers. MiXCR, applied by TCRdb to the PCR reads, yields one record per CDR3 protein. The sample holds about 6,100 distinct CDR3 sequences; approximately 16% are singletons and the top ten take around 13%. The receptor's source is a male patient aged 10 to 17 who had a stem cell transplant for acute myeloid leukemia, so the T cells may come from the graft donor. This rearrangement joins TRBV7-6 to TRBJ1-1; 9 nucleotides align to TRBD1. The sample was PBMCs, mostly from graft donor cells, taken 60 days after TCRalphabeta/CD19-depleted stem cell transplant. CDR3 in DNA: TGTGCCAGCAGCCCCCGAGGACAGGGGAGGAACACTGAAGCTTTCTTT. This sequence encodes CASSPRGQGRNTEAFF. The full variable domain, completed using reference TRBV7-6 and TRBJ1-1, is GAGVSQSPRYKVTKRGQDVALRCDPISGHVSLYWYRQALGQGPEFLTYFNYEAQQDKSGLPNDRFSAERPEGSISTLTIQRTEQRDSAMYRCASSPRGQGRNTEAFFGQGTRLTVV.